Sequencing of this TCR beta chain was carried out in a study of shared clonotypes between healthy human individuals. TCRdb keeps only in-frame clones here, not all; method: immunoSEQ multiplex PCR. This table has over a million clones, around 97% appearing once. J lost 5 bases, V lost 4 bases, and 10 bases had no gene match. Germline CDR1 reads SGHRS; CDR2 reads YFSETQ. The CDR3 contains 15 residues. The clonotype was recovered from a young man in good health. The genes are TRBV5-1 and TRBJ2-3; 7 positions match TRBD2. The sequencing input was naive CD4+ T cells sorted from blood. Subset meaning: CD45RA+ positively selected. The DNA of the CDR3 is TGCGCCAGCAGCGCGGTAGGGGAGGGAGGAGATACGCAGTATTTT. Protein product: CASSAVGEGGDTQYF.